This entry features one T cell receptor beta chain sequence. Its antigen is as yet unknown. Second doses that came at about 4 or about 12 weeks were put together. The data are from a study of T cell responses to AZD1222 COVID-19 vaccine. Overall study findings and caveats: AZD1222 recipients seropositive at baseline numbered only 5 to 7. Most donors were white British and more were female, and clonal diversity was possibly underestimated. There were repertoire samples only from the period after the peak T cell response.

The protocol was immunoSEQ multiplex PCR, while the TCRdb copy is restricted to in-frame clones and leaves out a portion. The data contain more than 65,000 clones, over 65% of them seen just once; the ten biggest clones take up roughly 25%. CDR1 and CDR2 (germline): ENHRY, SYGVKD. Between the trimmed V and J ends, which lost 0 bases and 5 bases, there was a span of 30 bases. The CDR3 runs 21 residues. The genes are TRBV10-3 and TRBJ2-3; D tentatively reads TRBD1 or TRBD2 (6 bases each). This clonotype was obtained from an adult who received the AZD1222 COVID-19 vaccine. Source: peripheral blood, taken 28 days after the second AZD1222 dose. CDR3 DNA sequence: TGTGCCATCAGTGAGTCGAGGGGGGAGTCTCGGACGCGCGTTCCGAGAGATACGCAGTATTTT. It is translated as CAISESRGESRTRVPRDTQYF.